This T cell receptor (beta chain) was identified in a study of blood T cell repertoires in COVID-19. The protocol was immunoSEQ multiplex PCR, while the TCRdb copy is restricted to in-frame clones and leaves out a portion. This sample has under 200,000 clones, with about 86% found just once. Germline values: CDR1 MNHEY, CDR2 SMNVEV (reference sequence). V was clipped by 3 bases and J by 6 bases; unmatched bases: 14. The CDR3 sequence is 18 residues long. This TCR was sampled from a human donor with acute or convalescent COVID-19. The donor label of this sample is uncertain. Specimen: peripheral blood. The V gene is TRBV27, the J gene TRBJ2-1, with 10 positions matching TRBD2. The CDR3 coding sequence is TGTGCCAGCAGTTTTTCTATAGCGGGGGGAATTCTGTTCAATGAGCAGTTCTTC. This sequence encodes CASSFSIAGGILFNEQFF.